This TCR beta chain was identified during a study of cytomegalovirus exposure and HLA in healthy donors. A multiplex PCR was run with 60 Vbeta primers and 13 Jbeta primers. Generated by immunoSEQ multiplex PCR, the TCRdb table keeps only in-frame clones and is missing some. The table records over 150,000 clones, 65% to 80% of them present only once. This CDR3 is 14 amino acids long. CDR1 and CDR2 from the germline V gene are MGHRA and YSYEKL. The junction had 5 bases not matched to a gene; V was cut back by 4 bases and J by 2 bases. The sequenced sample was PBMCs. This receptor was taken from a woman aged 40 to 50 in good health and CMV-seronegative. The chain recombines TRBV4-1 with TRBJ2-7; 7 nucleotides match TRBD1. For the CDR3, the DNA is TGCGCCAGCAGCCGAGCAGGGGGACCCTACGAGCAGTACTTC. Residues: CASSRAGGPYEQYF.